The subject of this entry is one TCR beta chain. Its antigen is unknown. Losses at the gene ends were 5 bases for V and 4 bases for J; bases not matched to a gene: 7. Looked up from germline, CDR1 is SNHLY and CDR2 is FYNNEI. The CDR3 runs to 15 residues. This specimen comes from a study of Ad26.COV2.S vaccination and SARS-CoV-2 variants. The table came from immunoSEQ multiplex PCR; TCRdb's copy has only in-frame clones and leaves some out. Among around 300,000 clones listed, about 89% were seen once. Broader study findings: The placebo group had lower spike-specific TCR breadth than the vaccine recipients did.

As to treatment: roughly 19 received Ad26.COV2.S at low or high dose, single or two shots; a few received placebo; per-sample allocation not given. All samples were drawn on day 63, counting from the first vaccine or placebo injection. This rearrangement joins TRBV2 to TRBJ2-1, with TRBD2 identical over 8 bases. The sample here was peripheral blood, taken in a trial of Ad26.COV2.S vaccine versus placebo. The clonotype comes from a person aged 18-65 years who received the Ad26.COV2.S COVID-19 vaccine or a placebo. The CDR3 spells CASSRRGGRYNEQFF. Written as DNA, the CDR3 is TGTGCCAGCAGTCGACGGGGGGGCCGTTACAATGAGCAGTTCTTC.